This TCR beta chain was captured in a study of T cells in Graves' hyperthyroidism and ophthalmopathy. Remarks on this clonotype: What it binds is not known.

PBMCs were obtained from approximately 10 ml fresh peripheral blood. Amplification of TCR beta CDR3 regions was performed using RNA transcripts as template. Carried out on the TCR CDR3, a first-round RT-PCR used the HTBI primer set. TCRdb analysed the multiplex PCR reads with MiXCR anew, one entry per CDR3 protein. The data show fewer than 800,000 distinct CDR3 sequences, with roughly 17% seen just once and approximately 8.4% held by the top ten. V lost 7 bases to trimming and J lost 4 bases, with 16 bases between them. This CDR3 comprises 14 residues. Germline assignment: CDR1 DFQATT and CDR2 SNEGSKA (reference sequence). Study results and limitations: Median prediction lead before ophthalmopathy onset was 6.5 months with the model.

The clonotype was recovered from a man aged 18 to 30 with Graves' hyperthyroidism. The chain couples TRBV20-1 to TRBJ2-2; possibly TRBD1 or TRBD2 for D (5 bases each). Sequencing was carried out using blood. The CDR3 reads CSVGVGQFTGELFF. CDR3 nucleotides: TGCAGTGTGGGGGTAGGCCAGTTCACCGGGGAGCTGTTTTTT.